This note documents a single T cell receptor (beta chain) sequence. These data belong to a study of blood T cell repertoires in COVID-19. As for the study in general: Acute-phase and convalescent COVID-19 samples originated in the United States, Italy and Spain.

Clones were sequenced by immunoSEQ multiplex PCR, and TCRdb holds only the in-frame ones, with some missing. The repertoire holds 150,000 or so clones, roughly 85% seen once, with about 2.9% in the top ten. Germline lookup yields CDR1 LGHDT and CDR2 YNNKEL (reference sequence). The CDR3 extends over 16 amino acids. V shed 7 bases and J 0 bases; nucleotides not matched to a gene: 7. The TCR was taken from a woman aged 50 to 60 who had recovered from COVID-19. V usage is TRBV3-1 (or the pseudogene TRBV3-2) and J usage is TRBJ1-3, with 9 bases identical to TRBD1. Sequencing was carried out using PBMCs or T cells enriched from blood (not recorded which). The CDR3 DNA reads as TGTGCCAGCACCATTGGGACAGGGAGCTCTGGAAACACCATATATTTT. Amino acids: CASTIGTGSSGNTIYF.